This T cell receptor beta chain was captured in a study of blood T cells in healthy people across ages. Each of the donors had approximately 10 milliliters of peripheral blood drawn into EDTA-treated Vacutainer tubes. Trimming removed 0 bases from V and 7 bases from J, with 12 bases in between. The CDR3 sequence is 15 residues long. CDR1 is ENHRY, CDR2 SYGVKD, per germline. The use of a sample-barcoded 5' primer and a J-beta primer mix characterized a second PCR of about 7 to 12 cycles. TCRdb recomputed calls from the 5' RACE reads with MiXCR, one row per CDR3 protein. The sample lists over 550,000 distinct CDR3 sequences; 25% to 35% were seen once.

The sequenced sample consisted of blood. This clonotype was obtained from an elderly woman in good health. The chain is built from TRBV10-3 and TRBJ1-4; maybe TRBD1 (6 bases). The CDR3 is CAISESDSGSEKLFF. The CDR3 nucleotides are TGTGCCATCAGTGAGTCGGACAGTGGTAGTGAAAAACTGTTTTTT.